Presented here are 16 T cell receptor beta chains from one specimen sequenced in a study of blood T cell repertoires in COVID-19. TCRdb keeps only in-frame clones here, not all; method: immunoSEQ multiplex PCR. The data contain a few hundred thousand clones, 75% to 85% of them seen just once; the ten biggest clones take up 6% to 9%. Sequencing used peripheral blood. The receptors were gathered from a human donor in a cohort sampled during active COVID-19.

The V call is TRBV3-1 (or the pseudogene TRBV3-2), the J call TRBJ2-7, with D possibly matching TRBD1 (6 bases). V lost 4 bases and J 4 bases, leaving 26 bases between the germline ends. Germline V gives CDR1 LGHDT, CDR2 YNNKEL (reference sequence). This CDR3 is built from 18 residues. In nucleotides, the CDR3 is TGTGCCAGCAGCCCGCTACTCCCGCGGTCAGGGGTGTTATACGAGCAGTACTTC. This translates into CASSPLLPRSGVLYEQYF.

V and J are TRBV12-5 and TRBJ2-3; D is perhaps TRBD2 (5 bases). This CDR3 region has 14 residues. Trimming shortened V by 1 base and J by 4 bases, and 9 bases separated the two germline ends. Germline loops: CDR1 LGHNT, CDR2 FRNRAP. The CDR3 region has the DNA TGTGCTAGTGGTTTGGCCTCGAGGGCAGATACGCAGTATTTT. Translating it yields CASGLASRADTQYF.

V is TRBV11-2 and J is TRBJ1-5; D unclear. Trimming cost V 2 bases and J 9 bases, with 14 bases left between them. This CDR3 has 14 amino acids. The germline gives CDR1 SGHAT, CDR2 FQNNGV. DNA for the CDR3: TGTGCCAGCAGCTTATTCTCGGCTAGTGGGCCCCAGCATTTT. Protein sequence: CASSLFSASGPQHF.

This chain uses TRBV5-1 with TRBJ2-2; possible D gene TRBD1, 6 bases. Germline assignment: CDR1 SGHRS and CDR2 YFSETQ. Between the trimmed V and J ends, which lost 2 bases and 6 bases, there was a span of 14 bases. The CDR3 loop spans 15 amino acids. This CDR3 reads CASSLPPQGPGELFF. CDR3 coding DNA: TGCGCCAGCAGCTTACCCCCACAGGGTCCCGGGGAGCTGTTTTTT.

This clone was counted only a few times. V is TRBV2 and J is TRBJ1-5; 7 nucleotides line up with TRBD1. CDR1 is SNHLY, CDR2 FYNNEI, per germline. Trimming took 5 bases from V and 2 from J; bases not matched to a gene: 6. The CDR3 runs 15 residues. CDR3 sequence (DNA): TGTGCCAGCAGTCCCGGGACAGAGCGCAATCAGCCCCAGCATTTT. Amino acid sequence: CASSPGTERNQPQHF.

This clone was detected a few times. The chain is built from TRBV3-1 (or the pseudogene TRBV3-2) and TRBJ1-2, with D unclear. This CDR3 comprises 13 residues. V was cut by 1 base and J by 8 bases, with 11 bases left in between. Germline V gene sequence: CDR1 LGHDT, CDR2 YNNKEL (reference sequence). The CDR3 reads CASSQGPGEGYTF. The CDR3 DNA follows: TGTGCCAGCAGCCAAGGCCCCGGGGAAGGCTACACCTTC.

The CDR3 bases are TGCAGCTTGGGACAGGTGAATGAGCAGTTCTTC. This gives the protein CSLGQVNEQFF. This rearrangement joins TRBV29-1 to TRBJ2-1, with TRBD1 matching over 8 bases. V gave up 8 bases and J gave up 7 bases; unmatched junction bases: 4. The CDR3 extends over 11 amino acids. The V gene's germline CDR1 is SQVTM and CDR2 ANQGSEA.

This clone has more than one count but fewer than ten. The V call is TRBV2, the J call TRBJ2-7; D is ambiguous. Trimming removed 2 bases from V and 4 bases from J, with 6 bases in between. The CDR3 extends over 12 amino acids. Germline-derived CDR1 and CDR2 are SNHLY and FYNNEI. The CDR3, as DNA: TGTGCCAGCAGTGAAATGTCGTACGAGCAGTACTTC. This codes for CASSEMSYEQYF.

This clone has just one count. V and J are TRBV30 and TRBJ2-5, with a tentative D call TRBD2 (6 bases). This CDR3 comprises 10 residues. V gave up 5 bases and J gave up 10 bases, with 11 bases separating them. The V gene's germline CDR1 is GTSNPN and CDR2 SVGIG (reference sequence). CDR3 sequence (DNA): TGTGCCTGGGAATCGGGGGTCCAGTACTTC. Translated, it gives CAWESGVQYF.

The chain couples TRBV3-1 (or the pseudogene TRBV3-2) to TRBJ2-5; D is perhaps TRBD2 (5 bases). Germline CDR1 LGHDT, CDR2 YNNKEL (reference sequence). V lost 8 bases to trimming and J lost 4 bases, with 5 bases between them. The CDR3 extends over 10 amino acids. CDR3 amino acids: CASRGETQYF. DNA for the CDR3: TGTGCCAGCCGGGGAGAGACCCAGTACTTC.

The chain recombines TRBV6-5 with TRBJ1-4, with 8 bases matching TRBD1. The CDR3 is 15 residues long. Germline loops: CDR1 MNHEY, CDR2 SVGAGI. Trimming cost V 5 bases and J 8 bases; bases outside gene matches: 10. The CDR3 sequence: CASSTRTGWGEKLFF. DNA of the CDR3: TGTGCCAGCAGTACCCGGACAGGGTGGGGGGAAAAACTGTTTTTT.

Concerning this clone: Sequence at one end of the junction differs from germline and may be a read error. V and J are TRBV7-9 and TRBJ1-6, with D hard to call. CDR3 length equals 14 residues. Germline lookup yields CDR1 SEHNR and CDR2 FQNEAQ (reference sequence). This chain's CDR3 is CASGLGGGNSPLHF. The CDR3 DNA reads TGTGCCAGCGGCTTAGGAGGTGGCAATTCACCCCTCCACTTT.

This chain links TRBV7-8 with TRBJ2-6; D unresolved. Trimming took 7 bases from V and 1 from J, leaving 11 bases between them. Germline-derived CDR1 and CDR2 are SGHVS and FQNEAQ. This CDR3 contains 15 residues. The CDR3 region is CASNTRKSGANVLTF. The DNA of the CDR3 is TGTGCCAGCAACACCAGAAAATCTGGGGCCAACGTCCTGACTTTC.

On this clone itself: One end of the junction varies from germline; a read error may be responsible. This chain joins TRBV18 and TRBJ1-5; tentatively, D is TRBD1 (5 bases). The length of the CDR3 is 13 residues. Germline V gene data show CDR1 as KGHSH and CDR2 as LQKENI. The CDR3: CASSQDMSQPQHF. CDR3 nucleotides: TGTGCCAGTTCACAGGACATGTCTCAGCCCCAGCATTTT.

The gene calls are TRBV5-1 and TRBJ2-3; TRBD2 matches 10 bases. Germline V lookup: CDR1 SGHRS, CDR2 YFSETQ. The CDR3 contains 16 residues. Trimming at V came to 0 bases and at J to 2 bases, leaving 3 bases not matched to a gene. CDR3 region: CASSLELAGVTDTQYF. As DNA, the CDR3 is TGCGCCAGCAGCTTGGAGCTAGCGGGGGTCACAGATACGCAGTATTTT.

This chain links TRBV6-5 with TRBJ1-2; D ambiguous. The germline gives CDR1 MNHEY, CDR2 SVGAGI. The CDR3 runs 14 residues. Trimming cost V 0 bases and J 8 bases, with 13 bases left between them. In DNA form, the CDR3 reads TGTGCCAGCAGTTACTCTCAGGCTGCCTCGGGCTACACCTTC. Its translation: CASSYSQAASGYTF.